A selection of T cell receptor beta chains follows, all from one sample in a study of blood T cell repertoires in COVID-19. Here immunoSEQ multiplex PCR was the method, and the copy in TCRdb shows in-frame clones only, minus some. The sample comprises about 64,000 clones, 80% to 95% of which are singletons, and around a tenth rests with the top ten. Source material: peripheral blood. All receptors come from a woman older than 75 with active COVID-19. CDR3s include the opening cysteine and the closing phenylalanine or tryptophan. D genes are given only for firm matches. Not every row has a clone size; where given, it reads once, few, many or a size class.

j_gene: TRBJ1-3; abundance: NA; d_gene: NA; v_gene: TRBV19; CDR3nt: TGTGCCACAGGCTCTGGAAACACCATATATTTT; CDR3aa: CATGSGNTIYF
j_gene: TRBJ1-4; abundance: NA; d_gene: NA; v_gene: TRBV25-1; CDR3nt: TGTGCCAGCAGTGATCTTAACAGGGTTGAAAAACTGTTTTTT; CDR3aa: CASSDLNRVEKLFF
j_gene: TRBJ2-5; abundance: NA; d_gene: TRBD2; v_gene: TRBV19; CDR3nt: TGTGCCAGTAGTCTCCTAGCGGGAGCCGAAGAGACCCAGTACTTC; CDR3aa: CASSLLAGAEETQYF
j_gene: TRBJ1-1; abundance: NA; d_gene: TRBD1; v_gene: TRBV7-6; CDR3nt: TGTGCCAGCAGCTTAGCCGGGACAGTCGTCAACACTGAAGCTTTCTTT; CDR3aa: CASSLAGTVVNTEAFF
j_gene: TRBJ1-1; abundance: NA; d_gene: NA; v_gene: TRBV5-1; CDR3nt: TGCGCCAGCAGCTTGGCGGTGATGAACACTGAAGCTTTCTTT; CDR3aa: CASSLAVMNTEAFF
j_gene: TRBJ2-7; abundance: NA; d_gene: NA; v_gene: TRBV25-1; CDR3nt: TGTGCCAGCAGCGGCGGGACCTACGAGCAGTACTTC; CDR3aa: CASSGGTYEQYF
j_gene: TRBJ2-1; abundance: NA; d_gene: NA; v_gene: TRBV19; CDR3nt: TGTGCCAGTAGTATAGTGAGCGGGCCTTACAATGAGCAGTTCTTC; CDR3aa: CASSIVSGPYNEQFF
j_gene: TRBJ2-1; abundance: NA; d_gene: TRBD1; v_gene: TRBV5-8; CDR3nt: TGTGCCAGCAATGAGGGACAGGGGGGTCCGTTCTTC; CDR3aa: CASNEGQGGPFF
j_gene: TRBJ1-1; abundance: NA; d_gene: NA; v_gene: TRBV11-3; CDR3nt: TGTGCCAGCAGTCAGGGGTTGAACACTGAAGCTTTCTTT; CDR3aa: CASSQGLNTEAFF
j_gene: TRBJ2-1; abundance: NA; d_gene: TRBD2; v_gene: TRBV27; CDR3nt: TGTGCCAGCAAGGTCACCAGCGGGAGGACGAATGAGCAGTTCTTC; CDR3aa: CASKVTSGRTNEQFF
j_gene: TRBJ1-5; abundance: NA; d_gene: NA; v_gene: TRBV24-1; CDR3nt: TGTGCCACCAGTGATTTTCATAGCAATCAGCCCCAGCATTTT; CDR3aa: CATSDFHSNQPQHF
j_gene: TRBJ2-3; abundance: NA; d_gene: TRBD2; v_gene: TRBV28; CDR3nt: TGTGCCAGCAGTGGGACTAGCGGGCAGGGGCTCGCAGATACGCAGTATTTT; CDR3aa: CASSGTSGQGLADTQYF
j_gene: TRBJ2-5; abundance: NA; d_gene: NA; v_gene: TRBV7-2; CDR3nt: TGTGCCAGCAGCCCGGACTGGAGAGAGACCCAGTACTTC; CDR3aa: CASSPDWRETQYF
j_gene: TRBJ2-3; abundance: NA; d_gene: TRBD2; v_gene: TRBV29-1; CDR3nt: TGCAGCGTTGGCGGGGGGGCTTGGGATACGCAGTATTTT; CDR3aa: CSVGGGAWDTQYF
j_gene: TRBJ1-2; abundance: NA; d_gene: TRBD1; v_gene: TRBV27; CDR3nt: TGTGCCAGCAGTCCCGGACAGGGGGCGGTCGGCTACACCTTC; CDR3aa: CASSPGQGAVGYTF
j_gene: TRBJ1-4; abundance: NA; d_gene: NA; v_gene: TRBV28; CDR3nt: TGTGCCAGCAGTCTCATCAGCGGCGGGCTTAATGAAAAACTGTTTTTT; CDR3aa: CASSLISGGLNEKLFF
j_gene: TRBJ2-3; abundance: NA; d_gene: NA; v_gene: TRBV5-1; CDR3nt: TGCGCCAGCAGCGGAAGCGGTAGCAGGGATACGCAGTATTTT; CDR3aa: CASSGSGSRDTQYF
j_gene: TRBJ2-3; abundance: NA; d_gene: NA; v_gene: TRBV5-1; CDR3nt: TGCGCCAGCAGCTTACTAGTTAACACAGATACGCAGTATTTT; CDR3aa: CASSLLVNTDTQYF
j_gene: TRBJ2-7; abundance: NA; d_gene: TRBD1; v_gene: TRBV2; CDR3nt: TGTGCCAGCAGTGGGGGGACAGACCGATCCTACGAGCAGTACTTC; CDR3aa: CASSGGTDRSYEQYF
j_gene: TRBJ2-3; abundance: NA; d_gene: TRBD2; v_gene: TRBV5-4; CDR3nt: TGTGCCAGCAGCTCCGGGACTAGCTTCACAGATACGCAGTATTTT; CDR3aa: CASSSGTSFTDTQYF
j_gene: TRBJ1-4; abundance: NA; d_gene: TRBD1; v_gene: TRBV10-3; CDR3nt: TGTGCCATCAGTGACGGACAGGGTGGTGAAAAACTGTTTTTT; CDR3aa: CAISDGQGGEKLFF
j_gene: TRBJ2-4; abundance: NA; d_gene: TRBD2; v_gene: TRBV5-3; CDR3nt: TGTGCCAGAAGCTTGGGACTAGCGGGAGGTCTGGGGGACAAAAACATTCAGTACTTC; CDR3aa: CARSLGLAGGLGDKNIQYF
j_gene: TRBJ2-3; abundance: NA; d_gene: NA; v_gene: TRBV10-3; CDR3nt: TGTGCCATTAGCGGAGCTAGCACAGATACGCAGTATTTT; CDR3aa: CAISGASTDTQYF
j_gene: TRBJ2-2; abundance: NA; d_gene: TRBD1; v_gene: TRBV6-2/TRBV6-3; CDR3nt: TGTGCCAGCAGTCCCCTCCTCGGACAGGGCGCGAACACCGGGGAGCTGTTTTTT; CDR3aa: CASSPLLGQGANTGELFF
j_gene: TRBJ1-1; abundance: NA; d_gene: NA; v_gene: TRBV7-8; CDR3nt: TGTGCCAGCAGCTTAGGGGCTTCCACTGAAGCTTTCTTT; CDR3aa: CASSLGASTEAFF
j_gene: TRBJ2-7; abundance: NA; d_gene: NA; v_gene: TRBV30; CDR3nt: TGTGCCTGGAGCGGAGCGACAGGCCAGGTCTACGAGCAGTACTTC; CDR3aa: CAWSGATGQVYEQYF
j_gene: TRBJ1-2; abundance: NA; d_gene: NA; v_gene: TRBV27; CDR3nt: TGTGCCAGCAGTTTGGGAGGAGGGACGCGTTATGGCTACACCTTC; CDR3aa: CASSLGGGTRYGYTF
j_gene: TRBJ2-7; abundance: NA; d_gene: NA; v_gene: TRBV4-1; CDR3nt: TGCGCCAGCAGCCAAGTTCTTCCTAGCCCCTACGAGCAGTACTTC; CDR3aa: CASSQVLPSPYEQYF
j_gene: TRBJ2-7; abundance: NA; d_gene: NA; v_gene: TRBV4-2; CDR3nt: TGTGCCAGCAGCCAAGAACCTGGGGAACAGGGCTACGAGCAGTACTTC; CDR3aa: CASSQEPGEQGYEQYF
j_gene: TRBJ2-2; abundance: NA; d_gene: TRBD1; v_gene: TRBV6-6; CDR3nt: TGTGCCAGCAGTCCGACCCCCGGGACAGGGGATACCGGGGAGCTGTTTTTT; CDR3aa: CASSPTPGTGDTGELFF
j_gene: TRBJ1-5; abundance: NA; d_gene: TRBD1; v_gene: TRBV2; CDR3nt: TGTGCCAGCAATTACAGGGGTCAGCCCCAGCATTTT; CDR3aa: CASNYRGQPQHF
j_gene: TRBJ2-5; abundance: NA; d_gene: TRBD2; v_gene: TRBV3-1/TRBV3-2; CDR3nt: TGTGCCAGCAGCCGTGCTGGCGGGGGGTCATTGAGGGGAGAGACCCAGTACTTC; CDR3aa: CASSRAGGGSLRGETQYF
j_gene: TRBJ1-6; abundance: NA; d_gene: NA; v_gene: TRBV18; CDR3nt: TGTGCCAGCTCACCAGATGGACTCAATTCACCCCTCCACTTT; CDR3aa: CASSPDGLNSPLHF
j_gene: TRBJ1-3; abundance: NA; d_gene: TRBD1; v_gene: TRBV19; CDR3nt: TGTGCCAGTAGTAAGGGGACAGGTGGAAACACCATATATTTT; CDR3aa: CASSKGTGGNTIYF
j_gene: TRBJ2-7; abundance: NA; d_gene: TRBD2; v_gene: TRBV30; CDR3nt: TGTGCCTGGAACATAGCGGGAGGCCTTCGGCCCGAGCAGTACTTC; CDR3aa: CAWNIAGGLRPEQYF
j_gene: TRBJ2-5; abundance: NA; d_gene: NA; v_gene: TRBV28; CDR3nt: TGTGCCAGCAGTTTGTCCTTGGGGAGGGGGGAGACCCAGTACTTC; CDR3aa: CASSLSLGRGETQYF
j_gene: TRBJ2-3; abundance: NA; d_gene: NA; v_gene: TRBV28; CDR3nt: TGTGCCAGCAGTCCCCCCCGAGGCACAGATACGCAGTATTTT; CDR3aa: CASSPPRGTDTQYF
j_gene: TRBJ1-6; abundance: NA; d_gene: NA; v_gene: TRBV7-9; CDR3nt: TGTGCCAGCAGCTCGGGACTCAAGATGGGGTTTTATAATTCACCCCTCCACTTT; CDR3aa: CASSSGLKMGFYNSPLHF
j_gene: TRBJ1-1; abundance: NA; d_gene: TRBD1; v_gene: TRBV29-1; CDR3nt: TGCAGCGTTTCGACAGGGGGGAACACTGAAGCTTTCTTT; CDR3aa: CSVSTGGNTEAFF
j_gene: TRBJ2-2; abundance: NA; d_gene: TRBD1; v_gene: TRBV27; CDR3nt: TGTGCCAGCAAAACCGGGACAGCGAACACCGGGGAGCTGTTTTTT; CDR3aa: CASKTGTANTGELFF
j_gene: TRBJ2-5; abundance: NA; d_gene: TRBD2; v_gene: TRBV10-2; CDR3nt: TGCGCCAGCAGTTCTGGGACTAGCGGGAGTTTAGGATTGGAGACCCAGTACTTC; CDR3aa: CASSSGTSGSLGLETQYF
j_gene: TRBJ2-5; abundance: once; d_gene: TRBD1; v_gene: TRBV5-4; CDR3nt: TGTGCCAGCAGCTTCGCAGGGGGCCAAGAGACCCAGTACTTC; CDR3aa: CASSFAGGQETQYF
j_gene: TRBJ1-4; abundance: NA; d_gene: NA; v_gene: TRBV28; CDR3nt: TGTGCCACTACCCCCAGGGAATCGGTTATAGAAAAACTGTTTTTT; CDR3aa: CATTPRESVIEKLFF
j_gene: TRBJ2-7; abundance: once; d_gene: NA; v_gene: TRBV6-1; CDR3nt: TGTGCCAGCAGTGAACAACTCCTCATGGACGAGCAGTACTTC; CDR3aa: CASSEQLLMDEQYF
j_gene: TRBJ2-3; abundance: NA; d_gene: NA; v_gene: TRBV5-1; CDR3nt: TGCGCCAGCAGTACCAGGTACGGGGCAGATACGCAGTATTTT; CDR3aa: CASSTRYGADTQYF
j_gene: TRBJ2-1; abundance: NA; d_gene: NA; v_gene: TRBV5-1; CDR3nt: TGCGCCAGCAGTCCGTGGTCCAGCCGGGGGGCCTATGGTGCCAATGAGCAGTTCTTC; CDR3aa: CASSPWSSRGAYGANEQFF